One and the same sample provided the 25 T cell receptor beta chains below, sequenced in a study of T cells expressing NK-cell markers. TCRdb reprocessed the 5' RACE reads and stores each CDR3 protein as one record, lacking DNA. The data include 300,000 to 500,000 distinct CDR3 sequences; the top ten clones carry about 10%. The specimen was blood T cells: a sorted CD56 or NKG2C T cell subset, CD4+ or CD8+ T cells, or bulk PBMC T cells (not recorded which). The receptors were sampled from a woman between 50 and 59 years old in good health.

The chain uses TRBV5-5 and TRBJ2-5; TCRdb outputs TRBD1, but without DNA this stays unchecked. The CDR3 has 15 residues. CDR1 and CDR2 from the germline V gene are SGHKS and YYEKEE (reference sequence). Here the CDR3 reads CASRGPGQRQETQYF.

The V gene is TRBV9, the J gene TRBJ1-1; TCRdb's D gene call, TRBD1, goes unchecked for lack of DNA. This CDR3 has 14 residues. Germline V gives CDR1 SGDLS, CDR2 YYNGEE. The CDR3 reads CASSVGGARTEAFF.

This chain uses TRBV29-1 with TRBJ2-4; the D call from TCRdb, TRBD2, cannot be confirmed without DNA. The CDR3 contains 18 residues. From germline, CDR1 is SQVTM and CDR2 ANQGSEA. CDR3 amino acids: CSVDGTSGRLLVKNIQYF.

The chain couples TRBV7-6 to TRBJ1-1; TCRdb returns TRBD1, unconfirmable since there is no DNA. Germline CDR1 SGHVS, CDR2 FNYEAQ. The CDR3 sequence is 17 residues long. The CDR3 here is CASSLGFRRTGYTEAFF.

The J gene is TRBJ1-1, the V gene TRBV20-1. CDR3 size: 15 residues. From germline, CDR1 is DFQATT and CDR2 SNEGSKA (reference sequence). CDR3 amino acids: CSARAPLSGGTEAFF.

This chain links TRBV2 with TRBJ2-5. Germline V CDR1 and CDR2: SNHLY, FYNNEI. The CDR3 loop spans 12 amino acids. This chain's CDR3 is CASSEDSQTQYF. Drawing the rest from reference TRBV2 and TRBJ2-5, the complete variable domain is EPEVTQTPSHQVTQMGQEVILRCVPISNHLYFYWYRQILGQKVEFLVSFYNNEISEKSEIFDDQFSVERPDGSNFTLKIRSTKLEDSAMYFCASSEDSQTQYFGPGTRLLVL.

The chain uses TRBV11-3 and TRBJ2-1. Germline assignment: CDR1 SGHNT and CDR2 YENEEA. The CDR3 runs 13 residues. The CDR3 is CASSLSPTNEQFF. The variable domain in full, with the rest retrieved from reference TRBV11-3 and TRBJ2-1, is EAGVVQSPRYKIIEKKQPVAFWCNPISGHNTLYWYLQNLGQGPELLIRYENEEAVDDSQLPKDRFSAERLKGVDSTLKIQPAELGDSAVYLCASSLSPTNEQFFGPGTRLTVL.

This chain joins TRBV5-1 and TRBJ2-2. CDR1 and CDR2 (germline): SGHRS, YFSETQ. CDR3 size: 15 residues. The CDR3 is CASSRQVANTGELFF.

The gene calls are TRBV12-3 or TRBV12-4 and TRBJ2-2. CDR3 length equals 12 residues. CDR3 sequence: CASRGLSGELFF.

This chain links TRBV12-3 or TRBV12-4 with TRBJ2-1; TCRdb selects TRBD2, and the lack of DNA leaves this call unchecked. CDR3 length: 17 residues. CDR3 sequence reads: CASILLLSESSYNEQFF.

The J gene is TRBJ2-1, the V gene TRBV20-1; TCRdb selects TRBD1, and the lack of DNA leaves this call unchecked. There are 13 residues in the CDR3. The germline V gene encodes CDR1 DFQATT and CDR2 SNEGSKA (reference sequence). The CDR3 loop reads CSVGGQGAGEQFF.

This chain joins TRBV10-1 and TRBJ2-7; the D call of TRBD2 rests on TCRdb alone, since no DNA is present to check it. Germline loops: CDR1 WNHNN, CDR2 SYGVQD (reference sequence). This CDR3 is 12 amino acids long. The CDR3 loop reads CASSESGREQYF.

This chain uses TRBV3-1 with TRBJ2-1; as DNA is missing, the TRBD1 call by TCRdb cannot be tested. The CDR3 is 13 amino acids. CDR1 and CDR2 (germline): LGHDT, YNNKEL (reference sequence). The CDR3 loop is CASSPLFGNEQFF.

The chain employs TRBV29-1 and TRBJ2-7. Per the germline V gene, CDR1 is SQVTM and CDR2 is ANQGSEA. The CDR3 is made up of 12 amino acids. The CDR3 spells CSVVGTHYEQYF.

The genes are TRBV6-5 and TRBJ2-1; TCRdb's assignment of TRBD2 cannot be checked, as there is no DNA. CDR1 MNHEY and CDR2 SVGAGI come from the germline V gene. The CDR3 runs to 12 residues. The CDR3 loop reads CASSDTSGLQFF.

The chain couples TRBV25-1 to TRBJ2-4; TCRdb designates TRBD2, a call that cannot be tested without DNA. Germline CDR1 and CDR2: MGHDK and SYGVNS. The CDR3 is 14 amino acids. CDR3 sequence reads: CASSFSTSGNIQYF.

This sequence joins TRBV9 and TRBJ2-1. This CDR3 is 13 amino acids long. Germline loops: CDR1 SGDLS, CDR2 YYNGEE. CDR3 loop: CASSPPVLTEQFF.

The rearrangement links TRBV5-1 to TRBJ1-1; TCRdb indicates TRBD1, and absent DNA this call remains unverified. Germline V gene sequence: CDR1 SGHRS, CDR2 YFSETQ. CDR3 size: 13 residues. This CDR3 reads CASRGVGNTEAFF.

This chain's CDR3 is CSVSGGGAVQETQYF. V usage is TRBV29-1 and J usage is TRBJ2-5; TCRdb's D call, TRBD1, is unchecked because there is no DNA. The germline V gene has CDR1 SQVTM and CDR2 ANQGSEA. The CDR3 consists of 15 residues. Based on the CDR3 plus reference TRBV29-1 and TRBJ2-5, the full variable domain is SAVISQKPSRDICQRGTSLTIQCQVDSQVTMMFWYRQQPGQSLTLIATANQGSEATYESGFVIDKFPISRPNLTFSTLTVSNMSPEDSSIYLCSVSGGGAVQETQYFGPGTRLLVL.

The chain links TRBV20-1 to TRBJ1-5; checking the TCRdb D call of TRBD1 is not possible without DNA. CDR3 length: 17 residues. Per the germline V gene, CDR1 is DFQATT and CDR2 is SNEGSKA (reference sequence). CDR3 protein: CSALPRTGLYSNQPQHF.

This chain links TRBV20-1 with TRBJ2-1; the TCRdb D gene call, TRBD2, has no DNA to confirm it. This CDR3 is 17 amino acids long. CDR1 is DFQATT, CDR2 SNEGSKA, per germline (reference sequence). CDR3 sequence reads: CSARDPKLAGVNNEQFF.

The chain couples TRBV4-2 to TRBJ2-1; TCRdb calls TRBD2, which cannot be checked without DNA. This CDR3 has 15 amino acids. The germline CDR1 and CDR2 sequences are LGHNA and YNFKEQ. CDR3 region: CASSQVPSGVNEQFF.

V gene TRBV12-3 or TRBV12-4 combines with J gene TRBJ2-3; TCRdb reports TRBD2, a call that lacks DNA to check it against. The CDR3 totals 14 residues. The CDR3 here is CASSLLAVADTQYF.

This chain connects TRBV5-5 to TRBJ1-5; TCRdb's D call of TRBD1 is untestable without DNA. Germline CDR1 SGHKS, CDR2 YYEKEE (reference sequence). The CDR3 is 15 amino acids. The CDR3 loop reads CASSFAQGGNQPQHF. The full variable domain, in which reference TRBV5-5 and TRBJ1-5 provide the parts outside the CDR3, is DAGVTQSPTHLIKTRGQQVTLRCSPISGHKSVSWYQQVLGQGPQFIFQYYEKEERGRGNFPDRFSARQFPNYSSELNVNALLLGDSALYLCASSFAQGGNQPQHFGDGTRLSIL.

The chain employs TRBV11-2 and TRBJ2-1; lacking DNA, the TRBD1 call made by TCRdb goes unchecked. This CDR3 has 15 residues. Germline-derived CDR1 and CDR2 are SGHAT and FQNNGV. The CDR3 reads CASSSQGGPYNEQFF.